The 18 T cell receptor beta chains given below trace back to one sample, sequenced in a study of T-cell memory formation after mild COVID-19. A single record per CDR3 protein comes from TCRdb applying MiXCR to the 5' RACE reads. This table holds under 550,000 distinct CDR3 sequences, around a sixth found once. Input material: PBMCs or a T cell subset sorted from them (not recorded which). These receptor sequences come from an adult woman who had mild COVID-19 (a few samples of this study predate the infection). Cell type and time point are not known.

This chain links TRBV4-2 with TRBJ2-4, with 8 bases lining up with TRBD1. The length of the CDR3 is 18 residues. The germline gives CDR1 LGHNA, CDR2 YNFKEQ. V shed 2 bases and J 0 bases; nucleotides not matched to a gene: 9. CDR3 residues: CASSQPRTGTIAKNIQYF. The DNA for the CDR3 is TGTGCCAGCAGCCAACCCCGGACAGGGACGATAGCCAAAAACATTCAGTACTTC.

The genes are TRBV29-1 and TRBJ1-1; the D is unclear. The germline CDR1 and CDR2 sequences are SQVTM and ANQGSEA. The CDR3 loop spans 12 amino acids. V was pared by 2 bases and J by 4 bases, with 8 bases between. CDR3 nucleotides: TGCAGCGTTGAATTTGGGAGCACTGAAGCTTTCTTT. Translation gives CSVEFGSTEAFF.

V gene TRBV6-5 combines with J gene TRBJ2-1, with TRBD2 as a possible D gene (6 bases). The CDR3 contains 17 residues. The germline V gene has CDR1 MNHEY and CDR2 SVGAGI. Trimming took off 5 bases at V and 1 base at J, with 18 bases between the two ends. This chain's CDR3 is CASSPGVWRLSYNEQFF. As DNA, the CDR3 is TGTGCCAGCAGTCCGGGGGTCTGGCGGCTTTCCTACAATGAGCAGTTCTTC.

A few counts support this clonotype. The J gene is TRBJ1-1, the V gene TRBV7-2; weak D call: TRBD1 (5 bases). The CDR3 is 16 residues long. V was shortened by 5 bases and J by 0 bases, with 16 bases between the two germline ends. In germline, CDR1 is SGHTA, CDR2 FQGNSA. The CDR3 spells CASSPPKTALNTEAFF. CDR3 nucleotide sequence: TGTGCCAGCAGCCCTCCAAAGACAGCGCTGAACACTGAAGCTTTCTTT.

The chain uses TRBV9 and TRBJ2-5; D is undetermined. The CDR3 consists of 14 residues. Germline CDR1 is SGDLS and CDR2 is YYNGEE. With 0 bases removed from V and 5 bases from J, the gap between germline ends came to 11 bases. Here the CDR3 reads CASSVDGLEETQYF. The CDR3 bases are TGTGCCAGCAGCGTAGACGGGTTGGAGGAGACCCAGTACTTC.

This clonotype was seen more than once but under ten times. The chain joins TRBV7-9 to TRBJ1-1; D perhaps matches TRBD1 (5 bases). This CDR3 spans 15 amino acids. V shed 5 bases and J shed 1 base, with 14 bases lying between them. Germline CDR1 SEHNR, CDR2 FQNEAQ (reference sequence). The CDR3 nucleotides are TGTGCCAGCAGCCCCACCCGGGGACCGAACACTGAAGCTTTCTTT. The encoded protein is CASSPTRGPNTEAFF.

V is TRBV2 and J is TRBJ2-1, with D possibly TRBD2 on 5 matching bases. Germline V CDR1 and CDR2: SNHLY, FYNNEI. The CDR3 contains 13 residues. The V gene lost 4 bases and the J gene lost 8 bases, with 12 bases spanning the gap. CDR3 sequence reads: CASSGRVGDEQFF. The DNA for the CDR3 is TGTGCCAGCAGTGGGCGGGTCGGCGATGAGCAGTTCTTC.

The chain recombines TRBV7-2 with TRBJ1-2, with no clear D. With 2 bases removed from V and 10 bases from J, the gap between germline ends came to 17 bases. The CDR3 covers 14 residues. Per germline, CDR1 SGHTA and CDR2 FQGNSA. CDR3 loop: CASSLSGDLLDYTF. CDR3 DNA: TGTGCCAGCAGCTTAAGCGGTGACCTTCTAGACTACACCTTC.

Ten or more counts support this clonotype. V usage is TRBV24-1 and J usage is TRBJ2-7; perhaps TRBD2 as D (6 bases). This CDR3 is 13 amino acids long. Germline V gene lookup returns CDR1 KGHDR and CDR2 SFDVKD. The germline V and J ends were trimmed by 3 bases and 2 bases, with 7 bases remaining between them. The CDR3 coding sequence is TGTGCCACCAGTGATGGCGGGGCCTACGAGCAGTACTTC. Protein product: CATSDGGAYEQYF.

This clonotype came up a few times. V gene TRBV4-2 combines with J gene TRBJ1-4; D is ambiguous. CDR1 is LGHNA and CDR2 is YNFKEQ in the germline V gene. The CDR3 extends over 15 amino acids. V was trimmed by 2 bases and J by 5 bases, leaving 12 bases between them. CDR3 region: CASSQKGSGNEKLFF. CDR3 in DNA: TGTGCCAGCAGCCAAAAAGGGAGTGGAAATGAAAAACTGTTTTTT.

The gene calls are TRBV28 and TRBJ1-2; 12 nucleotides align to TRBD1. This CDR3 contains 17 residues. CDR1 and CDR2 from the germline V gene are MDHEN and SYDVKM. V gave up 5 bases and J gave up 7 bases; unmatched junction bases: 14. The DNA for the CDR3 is TGTGCCAGCAGTCTCCCCTCCGGGACAGGGGGCGGTTTTGGCTACACCTTC. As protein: CASSLPSGTGGGFGYTF.

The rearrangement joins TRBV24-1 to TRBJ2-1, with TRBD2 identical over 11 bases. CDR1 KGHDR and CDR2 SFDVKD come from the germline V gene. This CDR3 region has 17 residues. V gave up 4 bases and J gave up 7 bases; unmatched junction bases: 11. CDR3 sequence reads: CATSDRGTSGLGNEQFF. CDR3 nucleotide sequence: TGTGCCACCAGTGACCGAGGGACTAGCGGACTAGGGAATGAGCAGTTCTTC.

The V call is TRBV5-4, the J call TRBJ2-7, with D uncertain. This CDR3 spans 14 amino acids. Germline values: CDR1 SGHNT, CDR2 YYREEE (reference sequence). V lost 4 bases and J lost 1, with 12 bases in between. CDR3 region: CASSLDRFSYEQYF. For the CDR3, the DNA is TGTGCCAGCAGCCTAGACCGGTTTTCCTACGAGCAGTACTTC.

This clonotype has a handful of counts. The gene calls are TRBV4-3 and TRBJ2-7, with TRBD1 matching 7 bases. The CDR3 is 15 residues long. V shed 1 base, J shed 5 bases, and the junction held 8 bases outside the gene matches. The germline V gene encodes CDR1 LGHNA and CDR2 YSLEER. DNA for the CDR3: TGCGCCAGCAGCCAAGTATTCGACAGGGCCCACGAGCAGTACTTC. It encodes CASSQVFDRAHEQYF.

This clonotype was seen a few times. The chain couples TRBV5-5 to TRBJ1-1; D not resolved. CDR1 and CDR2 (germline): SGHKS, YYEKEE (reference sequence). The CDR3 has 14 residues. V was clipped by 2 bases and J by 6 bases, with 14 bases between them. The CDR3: CASSFEAPGPEAFF. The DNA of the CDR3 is TGTGCCAGCAGCTTCGAGGCCCCAGGCCCTGAAGCTTTCTTT.

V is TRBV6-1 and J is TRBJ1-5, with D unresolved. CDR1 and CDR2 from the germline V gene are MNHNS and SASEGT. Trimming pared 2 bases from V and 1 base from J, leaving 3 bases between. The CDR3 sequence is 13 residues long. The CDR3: CASSEQSNQPQHF. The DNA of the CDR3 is TGTGCCAGCAGTGAACAGAGCAATCAGCCCCAGCATTTT.

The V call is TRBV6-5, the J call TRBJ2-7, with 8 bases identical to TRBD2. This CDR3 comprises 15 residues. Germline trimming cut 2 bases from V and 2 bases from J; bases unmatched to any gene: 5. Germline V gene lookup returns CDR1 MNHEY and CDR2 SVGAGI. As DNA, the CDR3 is TGTGCCAGCAGTTACGATAGCGGGATCACCTACGAGCAGTACTTC. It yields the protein CASSYDSGITYEQYF.

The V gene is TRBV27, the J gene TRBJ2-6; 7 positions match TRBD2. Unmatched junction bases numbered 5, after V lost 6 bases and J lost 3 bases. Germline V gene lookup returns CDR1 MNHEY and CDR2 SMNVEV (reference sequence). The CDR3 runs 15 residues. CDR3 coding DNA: TGTGCCAGCAGGGCCGGGGGGATTGGGGCCAACGTCCTGACTTTC. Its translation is CASRAGGIGANVLTF.